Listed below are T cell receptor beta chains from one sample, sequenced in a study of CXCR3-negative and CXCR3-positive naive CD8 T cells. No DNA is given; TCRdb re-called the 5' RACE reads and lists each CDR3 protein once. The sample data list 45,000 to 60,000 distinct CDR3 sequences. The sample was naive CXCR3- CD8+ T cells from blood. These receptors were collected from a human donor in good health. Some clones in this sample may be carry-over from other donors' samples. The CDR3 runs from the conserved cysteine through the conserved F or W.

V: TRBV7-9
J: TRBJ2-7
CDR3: CASSLPSCEQYF

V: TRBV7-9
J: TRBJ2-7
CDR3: CASRSFGDRGYEQYF

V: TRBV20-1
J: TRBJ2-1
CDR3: CSARPLDPAGDEQFF

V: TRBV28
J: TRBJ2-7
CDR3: CASTLGRGPYEQYF

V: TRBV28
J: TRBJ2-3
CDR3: CASSSRDVDTQYF

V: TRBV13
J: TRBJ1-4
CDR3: CASSFGRGSEKLFF

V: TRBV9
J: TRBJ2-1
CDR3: CASSAWGYSSYNEQFF

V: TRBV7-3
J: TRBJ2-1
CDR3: CASSLRQSSYNEQFF

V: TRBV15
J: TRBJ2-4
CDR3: CATREGGNIQYF

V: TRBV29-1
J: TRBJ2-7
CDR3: CSVEDNKSYEQYF

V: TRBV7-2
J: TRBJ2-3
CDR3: CASSLVSGLAGGVDTQYF

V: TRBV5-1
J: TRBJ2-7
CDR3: CASSLIAGQSSYEQYF

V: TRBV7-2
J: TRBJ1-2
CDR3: CASSAITGVYGYTF

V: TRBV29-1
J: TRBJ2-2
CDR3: CSVGLAQPNTGELFF

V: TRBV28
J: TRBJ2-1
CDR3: CASSLVGPYNEQFF

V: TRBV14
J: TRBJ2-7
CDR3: CASSQTGTYSYEQYF

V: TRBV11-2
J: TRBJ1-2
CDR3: CASSLEGGQGPNGYTF

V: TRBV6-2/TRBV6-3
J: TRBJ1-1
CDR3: CASSYSYTEAFF

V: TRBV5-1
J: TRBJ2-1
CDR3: CASSQRTSSYNEQFF

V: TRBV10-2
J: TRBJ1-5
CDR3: CASSEGQGAHQPQHF

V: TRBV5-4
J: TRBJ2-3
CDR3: CASTFTGDTDTQYF

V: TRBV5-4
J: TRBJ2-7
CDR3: CASSRTVDEQYF

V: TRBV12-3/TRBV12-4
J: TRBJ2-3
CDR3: CASSLLLGPSTDTQYF

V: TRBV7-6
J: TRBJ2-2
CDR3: CASRDPGTSGSTNTGELFF

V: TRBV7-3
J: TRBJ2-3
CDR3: CASSLIAGGPDVDTQYF

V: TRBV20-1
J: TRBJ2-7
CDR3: CSARDRPGGWYEQYF

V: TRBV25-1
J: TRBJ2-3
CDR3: CASSEWRDVGDTQYF

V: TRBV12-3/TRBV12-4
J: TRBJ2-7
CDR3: CASSLDVISSYEQYF

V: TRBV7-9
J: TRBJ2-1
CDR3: CASSLDRNNEQFF